Listed below are T cell receptor beta chains from one sample, sequenced in a study of T cell repertoires in cytomegalovirus infection. For these TCRs, the target antigens are not known. A single record per CDR3 protein comes from TCRdb applying MiXCR to the reads. The sample yields some 560,000 distinct CDR3 sequences, approximately 40% seen once. The material was cultured PBMCs, obtained from culture after CMV antigen stimulation. These receptor sequences come from a human donor in good health (CMV status not recorded). Some clones in this sample may be carry-over from other donors' samples. The CDR3 runs from the conserved cysteine through the conserved F or W. The order of the fields is clone size, J gene, D gene, V gene, CDR3 protein, CDR3 DNA. The D gene is left open where the match is weak. The size of a clone is reported for some rows only, either as once, few or many, or as a class for expanded clones.

size: few; J: TRBJ2-2; D: TRBD1; V: TRBV19; CDR3: CASSITGQGNTGELFF; DNA: TGTGCCAGTAGTATAACGGGACAGGGGAACACCGGGGAGCTGTTTTTT
size: few; J: TRBJ2-5; D: NA; V: TRBV2; CDR3: CASRGVVRGETQYF; DNA: TGTGCCAGCAGGGGGGTCGTTCGGGGCGAGACCCAGTACTTC
size: few; J: TRBJ1-2; D: NA; V: TRBV5-1; CDR3: CASSPRGGGNYGYTF; DNA: TGCGCCAGCAGCCCACGCGGGGGAGGCAACTATGGCTACACCTTC
size: few; J: TRBJ1-5; D: NA; V: TRBV19; CDR3: CASLLSTAPNQPQHF; DNA: TGTGCCAGTCTCCTTTCGACAGCCCCCAATCAGCCCCAGCATTTT
size: NA; J: TRBJ2-5; D: NA; V: TRBV6-2/TRBV6-3; CDR3: CASRDGGFMETQYF; DNA: TGTGCCAGCAGGGATGGAGGGTTCATGGAGACCCAGTACTTC
size: NA; J: TRBJ2-2; D: NA; V: TRBV7-2; CDR3: CASSLVGWSTGELFF; DNA: TGTGCCAGCAGCTTAGTAGGGTGGAGCACCGGGGAGCTGTTTTTT
size: many; J: TRBJ2-7; D: NA; V: TRBV7-6; CDR3: CASSLDRTFRGEQYF; DNA: TGTGCCAGCAGCTTAGATAGGACCTTTCGGGGCGAGCAGTACTTC
size: once; J: TRBJ1-1; D: NA; V: TRBV9; CDR3: CASSVDSREPDTEAFF; DNA: TGTGCCAGCAGCGTAGATTCCCGGGAGCCAGACACTGAAGCTTTCTTT
size: few; J: TRBJ2-2; D: NA; V: TRBV6-1; CDR3: CASGRGGGRTGELFF; DNA: TGTGCCAGCGGGCGGGGAGGGGGCCGCACCGGGGAGCTGTTTTTT
size: NA; J: TRBJ1-4; D: NA; V: TRBV7-8; CDR3: CASSLGQGSKLFF; DNA: TGTGCCAGCAGCTTAGGGCAGGGCTCTAAACTGTTTTTT
size: few; J: TRBJ1-4; D: NA; V: TRBV6-5; CDR3: CASSYRGGLSEKLFF; DNA: TGTGCCAGCAGTTACCGCGGGGGACTCAGTGAAAAACTGTTTTTT
size: NA; J: TRBJ1-5; D: NA; V: TRBV6-6; CDR3: CASSYGGNGQSNQPQHF; DNA: TGTGCCAGCAGTTACGGAGGGAATGGGCAAAGCAATCAGCCCCAGCATTTT
size: NA; J: TRBJ2-1; D: NA; V: TRBV25-1; CDR3: CASSDIQGGYNEQFF; DNA: TGTGCCAGCAGTGATATACAGGGGGGGTACAATGAGCAGTTCTTC
size: NA; J: TRBJ1-1; D: NA; V: TRBV6-2/TRBV6-3; CDR3: CASSYGKGSEAFF; DNA: TGTGCCAGCAGTTACGGTAAGGGTTCTGAAGCTTTCTTT
size: many; J: TRBJ2-3; D: NA; V: TRBV7-2; CDR3: CASSPWVTGDTQYF; DNA: TGTGCCAGCAGCCCCTGGGTCACGGGGGATACGCAGTATTTT
size: few; J: TRBJ1-2; D: NA; V: TRBV11-2; CDR3: CASSPVGDGGVYGYTF; DNA: TGTGCCAGCAGCCCGGTGGGGGACGGAGGGGTCTATGGCTACACCTTC
size: NA; J: TRBJ2-3; D: TRBD1; V: TRBV20-1; CDR3: CSAKLQGPTDTQYF; DNA: TGCAGTGCTAAGCTACAGGGGCCCACAGATACGCAGTATTTT